The T cell receptor beta chain described here comes from a study of T cells in localized non-small cell lung cancer. Clones were read by immunoSEQ multiplex PCR, and TCRdb kept only the in-frame ones, dropping some. The sample shows tens of thousands of clones, roughly 84% of them seen only once. This clonotype was sampled from a man aged 35-75 years with stage II lung adenocarcinoma. The source was PBMCs, collected before any cancer treatment.

Here the CDR3 reads CASSATGTSFYNEQFF. Written as DNA, the CDR3 is TGTGCCAGCAGCGCGACAGGGACGAGCTTTTACAATGAGCAGTTCTTC. The chain uses TRBV5-5 and TRBJ2-1; 7 nucleotides match TRBD1. Germline V gene data show CDR1 as SGHKS and CDR2 as YYEKEE (reference sequence). Trimming took 4 bases from V and 4 from J; bases not matched to a gene: 11. The CDR3 is 16 residues long.